This T cell receptor (beta chain) was retrieved from a study of identical twins. Whole-study findings and limits: Abundant cord blood beta clonotypes carried fewer insertions; memory repertoires showed none.

Using its own MiXCR run on the 5' RACE reads, TCRdb lists one record per CDR3 protein. The repertoire holds around 570,000 distinct CDR3 sequences, with more than 9% as singletons. Germline V gene lookup returns CDR1 SEHNR and CDR2 FQNEAQ (reference sequence). The length of the CDR3 is 13 residues. V lost 6 bases, J lost 8 bases, and 2 bases stayed unmatched. This clonotype was seen at least ten times. Its antigen is unknown. The same specimen was also included in a second study, on yellow fever vaccine responses in identical twins. Per that study: Twins' vaccine T cell response reportedly seemed partly convergent, partly personalized.

The source is a woman under 30 in good health. The gene calls are TRBV7-9 and TRBJ2-1; 12 nucleotides match TRBD2. The sequencing input was PBMCs. Here the CDR3 reads CASRLAGGDEQFF. For the CDR3, the DNA is TGTGCCAGCAGACTAGCGGGAGGAGATGAGCAGTTCTTC. The full variable domain, in which reference TRBV7-9 and TRBJ2-1 provide the parts outside the CDR3, is DTGVSQNPRHKITKRGQNVTFRCDPISEHNRLYWYRQTLGQGPEFLTYFQNEAQLEKSRLLSDRFSAERPKGSFSTLEIQRTEQGDSAMYLCASRLAGGDEQFFGPGTRLTVL.